These 30 T cell receptor beta chains were sequenced from one sample in a study of shared clonotypes between healthy human individuals (TCRdb year 2020). Library method: the immunoSEQ multiplex PCR assay. The immuneACCESS repertoire file appears here via TCRdb, limited to in-frame rearrangements. These files lack a portion of the clones; in checked studies, under half of the deficit traces to unresolved V genes, and the cause of the others is not known. The sample data list under 850,000 clones, and 92% of these were observed just once. Around 24% of the sample is held by the ten biggest clonotypes. CD8 naive samples consisted of CD45RO-negative cells that were positively selected for CCR7, yielding a CD45RA+CCR7+ population without TemRA cells. Sequencing was carried out using naive CD8+ T cells sorted from blood. This specimen's cell subset or site label, interpreted: CD45RA+CCR7+. The receptors derive from a young man in good health.

This clone was seen only once. This chain connects TRBV7-6 to TRBJ1-1; perhaps TRBD1 as D (5 bases). The CDR3 loop spans 14 amino acids. CDR1 SGHVS and CDR2 FNYEAQ come from the germline V gene. With 1 base removed from V and 5 bases from J, the gap between germline ends came to 11 bases. The CDR3 loop reads CASSLGGGRTEAFF. In DNA, the CDR3 is TGTGCCAGCAGCTTAGGGGGGGGGAGGACTGAAGCTTTCTTT.

Concerning this clone: Other nucleotide sequences from this sample produce the same CDR3. This sequence joins TRBV7-9 and TRBJ2-5; 7 bases are shared with TRBD1. This CDR3 comprises 14 residues. Germline CDR1 is SEHNR and CDR2 is FQNEAQ (reference sequence). After removal of 3 bases from V and 2 bases from J, the junction contained 3 bases not matched to a gene. DNA for the CDR3: TGTGCCAGCAGCTTTCCCAGGGGGCAAGAGACCCAGTACTTC. It yields the protein CASSFPRGQETQYF.

This clone was seen a handful of times. CDR3 coding DNA: TGTGCCAGCAGCGTGGCGGGGGGCGCCTACGAGCAGTACTTC. Translation: CASSVAGGAYEQYF. The V and J genes are TRBV5-8 and TRBJ2-7; 8 positions match TRBD2. Losses at the gene ends were 4 bases for V and 2 bases for J; bases not matched to a gene: 5. There are 14 residues in the CDR3. Germline V gene lookup returns CDR1 SGHTS and CDR2 YDEGEE.

V is TRBV5-8 and J is TRBJ2-5, with 11 bases that match TRBD1. V gave up 4 bases and J gave up 5 bases; unmatched junction bases: 10. Germline CDR1 SGHTS, CDR2 YDEGEE. This CDR3 spans 16 amino acids. The CDR3 region has the DNA TGTGCCAGCAGCCGTCCGGGACAGGGGGTGTTGGAGACCCAGTACTTC. Protein product: CASSRPGQGVLETQYF.

The chain is built from TRBV7-9 and TRBJ1-2, with unresolved D. The CDR3 is made up of 12 amino acids. V dropped 5 bases and J dropped 4 bases, with 8 bases sitting between them. Germline assignment: CDR1 SEHNR and CDR2 FQNEAQ (reference sequence). This CDR3 is CASSGESYGYTF. The CDR3 bases are TGTGCCAGCAGCGGAGAATCCTATGGCTACACCTTC.

This clone was seen a single time. This chain connects TRBV12-5 to TRBJ2-1; no clear D. Deletions cut 2 bases from V and 4 bases from J, with 0 bases between. Germline values: CDR1 LGHNT, CDR2 FRNRAP. This CDR3 comprises 11 residues. For the CDR3, the DNA is TGTGCTAGTGGTTTGTACAATGAGCAGTTCTTC. Its protein is CASGLYNEQFF.

The chain links TRBV7-6 to TRBJ2-2; D gene ambiguous. The CDR3 extends over 13 amino acids. Germline V lookup: CDR1 SGHVS, CDR2 FNYEAQ. V dropped 2 bases and J dropped 6 bases, with 7 bases sitting between them. The CDR3 region has the DNA TGTGCCAGCAGCTTAAAGGGATCCGGGGAGCTGTTTTTT. Its protein product is CASSLKGSGELFF.

J is TRBJ1-5 and V is TRBV7-2; D unresolved. The CDR3 spans 14 residues. Trimming left V 0 bases short and J 2 bases short, with 5 bases between. Germline V gene data show CDR1 as SGHTA and CDR2 as FQGNSA. CDR3 DNA: TGTGCCAGCAGCTTAGCCGGCCGCAATCAGCCCCAGCATTTT. This gives the protein CASSLAGRNQPQHF.

The genes are TRBV5-8 and TRBJ2-7; TRBD1 agrees at 9 bases. Trimming cost V 4 bases and J 3 bases; bases outside gene matches: 8. The germline gives CDR1 SGHTS, CDR2 YDEGEE. This CDR3 is built from 15 residues. This CDR3 reads CASSAWTGVGYEQYF. The CDR3 region has the DNA TGTGCCAGCAGCGCTTGGACAGGGGTGGGCTACGAGCAGTACTTC.

This sequence joins TRBV10-2 and TRBJ2-1; D is unresolved. Looked up from germline, CDR1 is WSHSY and CDR2 is SAAADI. The CDR3 length is 13 residues. V gave up 7 bases and J gave up 0 bases, with 7 bases separating them. Written as DNA, the CDR3 is TGCGCCAGCACCTCGAGCTCCTACAATGAGCAGTTCTTC. It translates to CASTSSSYNEQFF.

The V and J genes are TRBV18 and TRBJ1-1, with TRBD1 as a possible D gene (6 bases). The ends were cut back, 3 bases at V and 5 bases at J, with 16 bases in the middle. Per the germline V gene, CDR1 is KGHSH and CDR2 is LQKENI. The CDR3 length is 15 residues. The CDR3 here is CASSPPGGAGTEAFF. The CDR3 DNA is TGTGCCAGCTCACCTCCGGGGGGCGCGGGGACTGAAGCTTTCTTT.

This clone is a singleton in its sample. The chain recombines TRBV9 with TRBJ2-2; 8 bases are a match to TRBD2. Germline values: CDR1 SGDLS, CDR2 YYNGEE. The CDR3 covers 18 residues. V lost 0 bases and J lost 0; bases outside the gene matches: 7. CDR3 amino acids: CASSVAASGPPNTGELFF. CDR3 nucleotide sequence: TGTGCCAGCAGCGTAGCGGCTAGCGGGCCTCCGAACACCGGGGAGCTGTTTTTT.

The chain recombines TRBV5-6 with TRBJ2-7, with D hard to call. This CDR3 contains 15 residues. V dropped 3 bases and J dropped 4 bases, with 17 bases sitting between them. Looked up from germline, CDR1 is SGHDT and CDR2 is YYEEEE. CDR3 amino acids: CASSSRPGRPYEQYF. CDR3 nucleotides: TGTGCCAGCAGCTCCAGACCCGGACGACCTTACGAGCAGTACTTC. The whole variable domain, filled in from reference TRBV5-6 and TRBJ2-7, reads DAGVTQSPTHLIKTRGQQVTLRCSPKSGHDTVSWYQQALGQGPQFIFQYYEEEERQRGNFPDRFSGHQFPNYSSELNVNALLLGDSALYLCASSSRPGRPYEQYFGPGTRLTVT.

The genes are TRBV28 and TRBJ2-5; TRBD2 might be the D (5 bases). The CDR3 runs to 15 residues. The V gene lost 4 bases and the J gene lost 5 bases, with 17 bases spanning the gap. Germline assignment: CDR1 MDHEN and CDR2 SYDVKM. CDR3 DNA sequence: TGTGCCAGCAGTTCCGTCGCGGAGGCCAGGGAGACCCAGTACTTC. Protein product: CASSSVAEARETQYF.

V and J are TRBV19 and TRBJ2-4, with 10 bases that match TRBD1. V dropped 6 bases and J dropped 5; count of bases not matched to a gene: 1. The CDR3 is 13 amino acids. Per the germline V gene, CDR1 is LNHDA and CDR2 is SQIVND (reference sequence). The DNA for the CDR3 is TGTGCCAGTAGGACAGGGGGCCAAAACATTCAGTACTTC. As protein: CASRTGGQNIQYF.

The V call is TRBV29-1, the J call TRBJ2-2, with a possible D match to TRBD1 (7 bases). CDR3 size: 14 residues. The germline V gene encodes CDR1 SQVTM and CDR2 ANQGSEA. V dropped 6 bases and J dropped 3 bases, with 14 bases sitting between them. The CDR3 protein is CSVRDRYYTGELFF. CDR3 nucleotide sequence: TGCAGCGTGCGGGACAGATACTACACCGGGGAGCTGTTTTTT.

The genes are TRBV20-1 and TRBJ1-2; D is possibly TRBD1 (6 bases). V was clipped by 5 bases and J by 6 bases, with 10 bases between them. The CDR3 runs to 11 residues. Germline V gene data show CDR1 as DFQATT and CDR2 as SNEGSKA (reference sequence). The CDR3, as DNA: TGCAGTGCTCTTCAGGGGAATGGCTACACCTTC. It yields the protein CSALQGNGYTF.

The chain carries TRBV29-1 and TRBJ1-1; D is unresolved. The CDR3 runs to 12 residues. CDR1 is SQVTM, CDR2 ANQGSEA, per germline. CDR3 region: CSFYPANTEAFF. Here the CDR3 DNA reads TGCAGTTTCTATCCAGCGAACACTGAAGCTTTCTTT.

The CDR3 loop reads CASSSQQLSGGYTF. CDR3 sequence (DNA): TGTGCCAGCAGCAGCCAACAGTTATCCGGGGGCTACACCTTC. This chain uses TRBV7-9 with TRBJ1-2, with unresolved D. V lost 5 bases and J 8 bases, leaving 18 bases between the germline ends. The CDR3 is 14 amino acids. The V gene's germline CDR1 is SEHNR and CDR2 FQNEAQ (reference sequence).

The rearrangement uses TRBV5-4 and TRBJ2-7, with unresolved D. This CDR3 spans 12 amino acids. V lost 1 base, J lost 0 bases, and 2 bases lay in between. Germline V gene lookup returns CDR1 SGHNT and CDR2 YYREEE (reference sequence). The CDR3 is CASSLYSYEQYF. In DNA, the CDR3 is TGTGCCAGCAGCTTGTACTCCTACGAGCAGTACTTC.

V gene TRBV27 combines with J gene TRBJ2-7; TRBD1 matches at 8 bases. Looked up from germline, CDR1 is MNHEY and CDR2 is SMNVEV (reference sequence). This CDR3 region has 17 residues. V lost 5 bases, J lost 2 bases, and 14 bases stayed unmatched. CDR3 residues: CASSPSPTDRVAYEQYF. CDR3 DNA: TGTGCCAGCAGTCCTAGCCCCACGGACAGGGTTGCCTACGAGCAGTACTTC.

The chain combines TRBV19 with TRBJ2-7, with D perhaps TRBD1 (5 bases). The germline V gene has CDR1 LNHDA and CDR2 SQIVND (reference sequence). The V end lost 5 bases, the J end lost 3 bases, and 11 bases lay between the germline ends. The CDR3 has 13 residues. The CDR3 reads CASSYNRGYEQYF. DNA for the CDR3: TGTGCCAGTAGTTATAATAGGGGCTACGAGCAGTACTTC.

V is TRBV6-1 and J is TRBJ2-7; 7 nucleotides align to TRBD1. CDR3 length equals 15 residues. Germline lookup yields CDR1 MNHNS and CDR2 SASEGT. The trim removed 2 bases at V and 1 base at J, leaving 5 bases unmatched. The CDR3: CASSEYRDRSYEQYF. The CDR3 DNA sequence: TGTGCCAGCAGTGAATACCGGGACAGATCCTACGAGCAGTACTTC.

This clone was picked up a small number of times. The chain links TRBV6-5 to TRBJ2-1; TRBD2 matches 13 bases. Trimming removed 7 bases from V and 10 bases from J; junction bases left unmatched: 4. In germline, CDR1 is MNHEY, CDR2 SVGAGI. The CDR3 covers 13 residues. CDR3 bases: TGTGCCAGCACCGGGACTAGCGGGAACGAGCAGTTCTTC. It specifies CASTGTSGNEQFF.

This rearrangement joins TRBV5-6 to TRBJ2-2; D perhaps matches TRBD1 (5 bases). Germline V gene lookup returns CDR1 SGHDT and CDR2 YYEEEE. This CDR3 is 15 amino acids long. Trimming left V 4 bases short and J 3 bases short, with 13 bases between. CDR3 nucleotides: TGTGCCAGCAGCCCCGACAGAAGCTACACCGGGGAGCTGTTTTTT. Translating gives CASSPDRSYTGELFF.

The V and J genes are TRBV19 and TRBJ2-1; D is unclear. The length of the CDR3 is 12 residues. Germline CDR1 is LNHDA and CDR2 is SQIVND (reference sequence). V was cut by 8 bases and J by 5 bases, with 10 bases left in between. The CDR3 region has the DNA TGTGCCAGTGATGGAGAAGACAATGAGCAGTTCTTC. The encoded protein is CASDGEDNEQFF. The full variable domain, rest sourced from reference TRBV19 and TRBJ2-1, is DGGITQSPKYLFRKEGQNVTLSCEQNLNHDAMYWYRQDPGQGLRLIYYSQIVNDFQKGDIAEGYSVSREKKESFPLTVTSAQKNPTAFYLCASDGEDNEQFFGPGTRLTVL.

This clone occurred once. V is TRBV4-1 and J is TRBJ2-5; possible D gene TRBD1, 5 bases. The germline gives CDR1 MGHRA, CDR2 YSYEKL. V gave up 1 base and J gave up 4 bases, with 10 bases separating them. There are 14 residues in the CDR3. The CDR3 coding sequence is TGCGCCAGCAGCCAAGCAGGGCAGGGAGAGACCCAGTACTTC. It specifies CASSQAGQGETQYF.

In regard to this clone: Other DNA sequences in this sample translate to the same CDR3. The chain recombines TRBV5-1 with TRBJ2-7; TRBD2 might be the D (6 bases). The CDR3 extends over 15 amino acids. Germline V gene sequence: CDR1 SGHRS, CDR2 YFSETQ. Between the trimmed V and J ends, which lost 2 bases and 3 bases, there was a span of 15 bases. The CDR3 sequence is CASSFYSGAGYEQYF. Here the CDR3 DNA reads TGCGCCAGCAGCTTTTACTCGGGAGCGGGCTACGAGCAGTACTTC.

V usage is TRBV28 and J usage is TRBJ1-4; 7 bases agree with TRBD1. The V and J ends lost 5 bases and 4 bases, in that order; junction bases with no gene match: 7. Germline V CDR1 and CDR2: MDHEN, SYDVKM. The CDR3 runs to 15 residues. CDR3 protein: CASSQGTDINEKLFF. The CDR3 bases are TGTGCCAGCAGTCAAGGGACAGACATTAATGAAAAACTGTTTTTT. Complete variable domain (other parts from reference TRBV28 and TRBJ1-4): DVKVTQSSRYLVKRTGEKVFLECVQDMDHENMFWYRQDPGLGLRLIYFSYDVKMKEKGDIPEGYSVSREKKERFSLILESASTNQTSMYLCASSQGTDINEKLFFGSGTQLSVL.

The chain has TRBV5-6 and TRBJ2-2; unclear D gene. The CDR3 is made up of 14 amino acids. V was shortened by 0 bases and J by 8 bases, with 11 bases between the two germline ends. Germline V gene lookup returns CDR1 SGHDT and CDR2 YYEEEE. The CDR3 loop reads CASSLGQATGELFF. The CDR3 DNA is TGTGCCAGCAGCTTGGGGCAGGCGACTGGGGAGCTGTTTTTT.